This T cell receptor (beta chain) was sequenced for a study of blood T cell repertoires in COVID-19. Across the study: Some COVID-19 samples were acute and others convalescent; all came from the United States, Italy and Spain.

Original data processing: Reference gene primer amplification gave estimated nucleated cell counts. Clones were read by immunoSEQ multiplex PCR, and TCRdb kept only the in-frame ones, dropping some. D and trimming were read from the DNA, whereas the V and J calls and clone size are those reported in that table. This sample has roughly 300,000 clones, with around nine tenths found just once. Recovery meant two consecutive negative NP/OP PCR tests, professional clearance, or resolved symptoms. Trimming left V 6 bases short and J 6 bases short, with 12 bases between. Germline V gene sequence: CDR1 MNHEY, CDR2 SVGAGI. The CDR3 extends over 13 amino acids.

The TCR originated in a woman between 25 and 40 years old who had recovered from COVID-19. Sequences were obtained from PBMCs or T cells enriched from blood (not recorded which). The rearrangement links TRBV6-5 to TRBJ2-1, with a possible D match to TRBD1 (5 bases). CDR3 amino acids: CASSPQVFNEQFF. CDR3 nucleotide sequence: TGTGCCAGCAGCCCACAGGTTTTCAATGAGCAGTTCTTC.